Listed below are T cell receptor beta chains from one sample, sequenced in a study of blood T cells in healthy people across ages. Each CDR3 protein is one row after TCRdb ran MiXCR on the 5' RACE reads. This table has 650,000 to 700,000 distinct CDR3 sequences, about a third appearing once. The sample comprised blood. These receptors originate from a woman older than 75 in good health. The CDR3 runs from the conserved cysteine through the conserved F or W. A D gene is named only where the DNA matches it firmly. A row's size may be missing; if present it is once, few, many or a size class.

v_call	clone_size	j_call	d_call	cdr3_nt	cdr3_aa
TRBV6-5	-	TRBJ2-1	-	TGTGCCAGCAGTTACACAGGCCAGAGGAATGAGCAGTTCTTC	CASSYTGQRNEQFF
TRBV20-1	-	TRBJ2-4	TRBD2	TGCAGTGCTAGAGTTGAACTAGCGGGAGGATCGGCCAAAAACATTCAGTACTTC	CSARVELAGGSAKNIQYF
TRBV7-9	-	TRBJ2-7	-	TGTGCCAGCAGCGAGTATGGCGAGCAGTACTTC	CASSEYGEQYF
TRBV2	many	TRBJ2-3	-	TGTGCCAGCAGAGGACCGAGCACAGATACGCAGTATTTT	CASRGPSTDTQYF
TRBV6-5	few	TRBJ1-1	-	TGTGCCAGCAGGGGGTCAGGAGGGAACACTGAAGCTTTCTTT	CASRGSGGNTEAFF
TRBV20-1	many	TRBJ2-7	-	TGCAGTGCCCCGGACGGATACTCCTACGAGCAGTACTTC	CSAPDGYSYEQYF
TRBV10-3	many	TRBJ2-1	TRBD2	TGTGCCACCCGGACTAGCGGGGGGGCGTATGAGCAGTTCTTC	CATRTSGGAYEQFF
TRBV6-5	-	TRBJ2-1	TRBD1	TGTGCCAGCAGGACAACAGGGGGTACTTACAATGAGCAGTTCTTC	CASRTTGGTYNEQFF
TRBV6-6	many	TRBJ1-2	TRBD1	TGTGCCAGCAAAGGGACGGACAGGGACTATGGCTACACCTTC	CASKGTDRDYGYTF
TRBV27	-	TRBJ2-5	TRBD2	TGTGCCAGCAGTAGCTTACCGGGACTAGCGTCAAGGCAAGAGACCCAGTACTTC	CASSSLPGLASRQETQYF
TRBV19	few	TRBJ2-3	-	TGTGCCAGTAGTAGAACGGGGAGGGATACGCAGTATTTT	CASSRTGRDTQYF
TRBV20-1	-	TRBJ2-7	TRBD1	TGCAGTGCTATGGACAGGGAAAACTACGAGCAGTACTTC	CSAMDRENYEQYF
TRBV6-5	many	TRBJ2-7	-	TGTGCCAGCAGTTACAGACAGTTCGGGTACGAGCAGTACTTC	CASSYRQFGYEQYF
TRBV7-2	many	TRBJ2-5	TRBD2	TGTGCCAGCAGTCTGCTAGCGGGGGCAGAGACCCAGTACTTC	CASSLLAGAETQYF
TRBV29-1	many	TRBJ1-5	-	TGCAGCGTTGAAGCCCCTGGGCCTTATAGCAATCAGCCCCAGCATTTT	CSVEAPGPYSNQPQHF
TRBV20-1	many	TRBJ1-2	-	TGCAGTGCTAGAGGCCGGGAACTTCGCTATGGCTACACCTTC	CSARGRELRYGYTF
TRBV28	-	TRBJ1-2	TRBD1	TGTGCCAGCAGTTTACCCGGGACAGGGGGCTATGGCTACACCTTC	CASSLPGTGGYGYTF
TRBV5-6	many	TRBJ2-1	TRBD1	TGTGCCAGCAGCTTGCCGACAGGGTGGTCCTACAATGAGCAGTTCTTC	CASSLPTGWSYNEQFF
TRBV30	many	TRBJ2-6	-	TGTGCCTGGACAGGAATCAATTCTGGGGCCAACGTCCTGACTTTC	CAWTGINSGANVLTF
TRBV5-4	-	TRBJ2-6	-	TGTGCCAGCAGCTCGACTCAGGGGCCTGGGGCCAACGTCCTGACTTTC	CASSSTQGPGANVLTF
TRBV12-3/TRBV12-4	few	TRBJ1-2	-	TGTGCCAGCAGTTTAGGGATGGGCTATGGCTACACCTTC	CASSLGMGYGYTF
TRBV6-5	many	TRBJ1-2	-	TGTGCCAGCGGTGGGGACGGGGGCTACACCTTC	CASGGDGGYTF
TRBV29-1	few	TRBJ2-3	-	TGCAGCGTTGGTAGCGGCTTCACAGATACGCAGTATTTT	CSVGSGFTDTQYF
TRBV24-1	many	TRBJ2-1	-	TGTGCCACCAGTGATTTTGGAATGAGCGATGAGCAGTTCTTC	CATSDFGMSDEQFF
TRBV4-3	many	TRBJ2-5	TRBD1	TGCGCCAGCAGCCAAGAATACAGGGGAGAGACCCAGTACTTC	CASSQEYRGETQYF
TRBV6-2/TRBV6-3	many	TRBJ2-7	TRBD1	TGTGCCAGCATTCAGGGGGCAAGCTACGAGCAGTACTTC	CASIQGASYEQYF
TRBV5-1	many	TRBJ1-2	-	TGCGCCAGCAGCTTGGAGGGGTCGAGCTATGGCTACACCTTC	CASSLEGSSYGYTF
TRBV29-1	-	TRBJ1-5	-	TGCAGCGTTGAATTCAAGAGGGAAATGCCTCAGCATTTT	CSVEFKREMPQHF
TRBV5-1	-	TRBJ2-1	TRBD1	TGCGCCAGCACCGAGGGGGACAGTGACTACAATGAGCAGTTCTTC	CASTEGDSDYNEQFF